This entry lists 4 T cell receptor beta chains sequenced from one sample in a study of cytomegalovirus exposure and HLA in healthy donors. The PCR used 60 Vbeta and 13 Jbeta primers. The method was immunoSEQ multiplex PCR; TCRdb's version includes in-frame clones alone and lacks a portion of them. Counted here are fewer than 200,000 clones, approximately 76% occurring once; the ten biggest clones make up about 5.4%. Input material: PBMCs. The receptors come from a woman younger than 30 in good health and CMV-seropositive.

The rearrangement links TRBV5-1 to TRBJ1-1, with 7 bases matching TRBD1. This CDR3 has 14 residues. Per germline, CDR1 SGHRS and CDR2 YFSETQ. Trimming at V came to 4 bases and at J to 4 bases, leaving 7 bases not matched to a gene. CDR3 DNA sequence: TGCGCCAGCAGCGGGGACAGTATTCGCACTGAAGCTTTCTTT. It translates to CASSGDSIRTEAFF.

Only a few counts were recorded for this clone. This chain uses TRBV7-2 with TRBJ1-4, with D possibly matching TRBD1 (6 bases). Germline V gene lookup returns CDR1 SGHTA and CDR2 FQGNSA. The CDR3 runs 14 residues. The V and J ends lost 2 bases and 7 bases respectively, with 11 bases between them. CDR3 loop: CASSLQGRGEKLFF. As DNA, the CDR3 is TGTGCCAGCAGCTTACAGGGGAGGGGTGAAAAACTGTTTTTT.

V is TRBV19 and J is TRBJ2-5; possible D gene TRBD1, 6 bases. This CDR3 is built from 15 residues. Trimming pared 2 bases from V and 11 bases from J, leaving 21 bases between. Germline V gene sequence: CDR1 LNHDA, CDR2 SQIVND (reference sequence). The DNA of the CDR3 is TGTGCCAGTAGTATAATGTCGGGTTCCGAGGGGGAGCAGTACTTC. Translated: CASSIMSGSEGEQYF.

About this clone itself: The junction and the germline gene differ at one end; a read error may be behind it. This chain connects TRBV7-9 to TRBJ2-7; 7 bases match TRBD1. The length of the CDR3 is 12 residues. Germline values: CDR1 SEHNR, CDR2 FQNEAQ (reference sequence). The DNA of the CDR3 is TGTTCCAGCAGCCAGGACAGGCCCCTATTATTCTTC. Amino acids: CSSSQDRPLLFF.